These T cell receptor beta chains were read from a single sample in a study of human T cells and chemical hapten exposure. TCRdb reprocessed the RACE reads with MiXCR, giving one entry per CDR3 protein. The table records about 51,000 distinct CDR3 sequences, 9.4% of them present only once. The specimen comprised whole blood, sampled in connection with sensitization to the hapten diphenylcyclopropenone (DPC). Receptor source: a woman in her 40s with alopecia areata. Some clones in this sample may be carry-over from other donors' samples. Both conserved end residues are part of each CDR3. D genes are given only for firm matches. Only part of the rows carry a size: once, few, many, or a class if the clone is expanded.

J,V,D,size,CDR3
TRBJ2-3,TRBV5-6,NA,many,CASTLTEYTDTQYF
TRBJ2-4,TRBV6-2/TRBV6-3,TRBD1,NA,CASSLWGQGVSKNIQYF
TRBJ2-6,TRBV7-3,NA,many,CASSPGTGANVLTF
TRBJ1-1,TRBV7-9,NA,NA,CASSYSGVNTEAFF
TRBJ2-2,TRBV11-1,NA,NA,CASSSLGTGELFF
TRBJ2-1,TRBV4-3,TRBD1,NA,CASSQAGTGYNEQFF
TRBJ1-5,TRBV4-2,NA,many,CASSREDVSQPQHF
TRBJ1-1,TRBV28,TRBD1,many,CASSPDRGRTEAFF
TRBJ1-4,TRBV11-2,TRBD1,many,CASSLADRGGAEKLFF
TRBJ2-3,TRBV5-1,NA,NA,CASRHSDTDTQYF
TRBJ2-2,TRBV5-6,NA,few,CASSPVGQANTGELFF
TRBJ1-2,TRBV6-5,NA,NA,CASSYSRWQGSYGYTF
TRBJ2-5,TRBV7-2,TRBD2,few,CASSLRVAGDQETQYF
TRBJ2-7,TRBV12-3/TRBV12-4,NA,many,CASSPLGGLSYEQYF
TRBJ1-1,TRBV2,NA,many,CASSQFENTEAFF
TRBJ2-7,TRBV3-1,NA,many,CASSQGQAPGEQYF
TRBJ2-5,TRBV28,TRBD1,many,CASRGGPDRQETQYF
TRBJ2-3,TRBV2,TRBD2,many,CASSSPGGLRTDTQYF
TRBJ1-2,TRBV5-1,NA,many,CASSWGDTDGYTF
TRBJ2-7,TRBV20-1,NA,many,CSALPGGPSYEQYF
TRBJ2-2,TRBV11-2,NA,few,CASSFSQINTGELFF
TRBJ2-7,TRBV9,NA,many,CASSVVAARGDEQYF
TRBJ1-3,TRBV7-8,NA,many,CASSLLGNSGNTIYF
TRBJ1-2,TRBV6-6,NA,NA,CASTPQGGVSGYTF
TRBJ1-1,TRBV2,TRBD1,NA,CASRPDRGSPNTEAFF
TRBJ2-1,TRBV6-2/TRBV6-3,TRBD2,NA,CASSYLKGGTSGIRAYNEQFF
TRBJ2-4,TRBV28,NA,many,CASSATRTEAKNIQYF